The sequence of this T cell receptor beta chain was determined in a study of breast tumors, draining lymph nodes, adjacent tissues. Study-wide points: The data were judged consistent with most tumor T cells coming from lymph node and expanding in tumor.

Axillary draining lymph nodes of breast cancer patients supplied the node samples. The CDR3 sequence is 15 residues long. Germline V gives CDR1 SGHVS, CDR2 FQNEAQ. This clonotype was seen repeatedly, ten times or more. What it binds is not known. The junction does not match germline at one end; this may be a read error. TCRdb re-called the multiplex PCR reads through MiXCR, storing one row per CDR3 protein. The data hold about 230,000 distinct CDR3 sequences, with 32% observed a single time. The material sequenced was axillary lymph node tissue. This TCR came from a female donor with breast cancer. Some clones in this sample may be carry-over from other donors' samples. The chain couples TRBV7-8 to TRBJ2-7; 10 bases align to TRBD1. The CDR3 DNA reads TGTGTCAGCAGCTTTGGGACAGGGGACTTCTACGAGCAGTACTTC. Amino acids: CVSSFGTGDFYEQYF.